Shown below are 26 T cell receptor beta chains from a single sample sequenced in a study of identical twins. TCRdb fed the 5' RACE reads into MiXCR, producing one record per CDR3 protein. The repertoire includes a few hundred thousand distinct CDR3 sequences, around 9.6% of them detected once, and around 3% sits in the top ten. The data also belong to a second study, concerning yellow fever vaccine responses in identical twins.

Sequences were obtained from PBMCs. The source is a woman between 18 and 30 years old in good health.

The V and J genes are TRBV28 and TRBJ1-2, with TRBD1 as a possible D gene (6 bases). The CDR3 length is 13 residues. Germline assignment: CDR1 MDHEN and CDR2 SYDVKM. The ends were cut back, 5 bases at V and 4 bases at J, with 11 bases in the middle. The chain's CDR3 is CASSPPGAYGYTF. The CDR3 nucleotides are TGTGCCAGCAGTCCCCCAGGGGCCTATGGCTACACCTTC.

This clonotype appeared a few times. The chain joins TRBV5-1 to TRBJ2-5; D gene uncertain. Looked up from germline, CDR1 is SGHRS and CDR2 is YFSETQ. Trimming pared 4 bases from V and 0 bases from J, leaving 4 bases between. The CDR3 runs to 12 residues. CDR3 nucleotides: TGCGCCAGCAGCGGAAACCAAGAGACCCAGTACTTC. Translating gives CASSGNQETQYF.

V and J are TRBV7-2 and TRBJ2-1, with D unresolved. V was trimmed by 2 bases and J by 0 bases, leaving 8 bases between them. Per germline, CDR1 SGHTA and CDR2 FQGNSA. This CDR3 has 15 residues. CDR3 in amino acids: CASSLTVASYNEQFF. Written as DNA, the CDR3 is TGTGCCAGCAGCTTAACGGTTGCCTCCTACAATGAGCAGTTCTTC.

The rearrangement joins TRBV7-2 to TRBJ2-7, with 7 nucleotides matching TRBD1. Germline values: CDR1 SGHTA, CDR2 FQGNSA. V dropped 5 bases and J dropped 4; count of bases not matched to a gene: 17. The CDR3 loop spans 17 amino acids. The DNA for the CDR3 is TGTGCCAGCAGCCCCCAAGTATTAGGGGGCACGATATACGAGCAGTACTTC. Translation gives CASSPQVLGGTIYEQYF.

This clonotype was recorded at least ten times. The genes are TRBV12-3 or TRBV12-4 and TRBJ2-5; the match to TRBD1 covers 11 bases. The CDR3 is 14 amino acids. The V and J ends lost 3 bases and 5 bases, in that order; junction bases with no gene match: 2. The CDR3 region has the DNA TGTGCCAGCAGTTTGGACAGGGGGCATGAGACCCAGTACTTC. It yields the protein CASSLDRGHETQYF.

The chain joins TRBV7-6 to TRBJ2-1; 7 positions agree with TRBD1. Unmatched junction bases numbered 8, after V lost 5 bases and J lost 10 bases. Per germline, CDR1 SGHVS and CDR2 FNYEAQ. The CDR3 is 13 amino acids. CDR3 in DNA: TGTGCCAGCAGCAAAACAGGGGCCGGGGAGCAGTTCTTC. Protein: CASSKTGAGEQFF.

The chain links TRBV6-1 to TRBJ2-1; a weak D match, TRBD2 (7 bases). The CDR3 has 15 residues. Germline lookup yields CDR1 MNHNS and CDR2 SASEGT. The V gene lost 9 bases and the J gene lost 4 bases, with 19 bases spanning the gap. CDR3 sequence: CASALAGALYNEQFF. In DNA form, the CDR3 reads TGTGCCAGTGCCCTTGCGGGGGCCCTTTACAATGAGCAGTTCTTC.

The sample holds many counts of this clonotype. The gene calls are TRBV12-3 or TRBV12-4 and TRBJ1-5; 12 nucleotides align to TRBD1. V dropped 5 bases and J dropped 7; count of bases not matched to a gene: 6. CDR3 size: 15 residues. CDR3 sequence (DNA): TGTGCCAGCAGTCCGGGACAGGGGGCGGCACAGCCCCAGCATTTT. It translates to CASSPGQGAAQPQHF.

This clonotype has just a few counts. The V call is TRBV6-1, the J call TRBJ2-1; 7 nucleotides match TRBD1. Trimming removed 6 bases from V and 1 base from J; junction bases left unmatched: 3. The CDR3 has 14 residues. Germline V lookup: CDR1 MNHNS, CDR2 SASEGT. The CDR3 nucleotides are TGTGCCAGCAGGATGACAGGGTCCTACAATGAGCAGTTCTTC. It specifies CASRMTGSYNEQFF.

The rearrangement links TRBV7-9 to TRBJ2-1, with 16 bases lining up with TRBD2. The V segment lost 5 bases and the J segment 16 bases; nucleotides outside the gene matches: 11. Germline values: CDR1 SEHNR, CDR2 FQNEAQ (reference sequence). CDR3 length: 15 amino acids. The CDR3: CASSPMGLAGGPSFF. CDR3 DNA sequence: TGTGCCAGCAGCCCGATGGGACTAGCGGGAGGGCCATCTTTCTTC.

This clonotype was recorded a few times. The chain has TRBV20-1 and TRBJ2-7; 7 nucleotides match TRBD1. Unmatched junction bases numbered 19, after V lost 2 bases and J lost 0 bases. The CDR3 is 19 residues long. Germline V gene data show CDR1 as DFQATT and CDR2 as SNEGSKA (reference sequence). The CDR3 loop is CSARLGPGQTKSPSYEQYF. The CDR3 DNA follows: TGCAGTGCTAGACTCGGTCCGGGACAGACGAAATCCCCCTCCTACGAGCAGTACTTC.

The rearrangement links TRBV20-1 to TRBJ2-5; TRBD2 matches 10 bases. This CDR3 region has 15 residues. J was trimmed by 1 base and V by 4 bases; bases with no gene match: 6. CDR1 and CDR2 from the germline V gene are DFQATT and SNEGSKA (reference sequence). Written as DNA, the CDR3 is TGCAGTGCTATTTCTAGCGGGAGTCTCCAAGAGACCCAGTACTTC. It yields the protein CSAISSGSLQETQYF.

At least ten counts were recorded for this clonotype. V gene TRBV5-4 combines with J gene TRBJ2-5; 9 nucleotides line up with TRBD2. Germline V gene lookup returns CDR1 SGHNT and CDR2 YYREEE (reference sequence). V lost 3 bases to trimming and J lost 5 bases; unmatched junction nucleotides: 20. The length of the CDR3 is 19 residues. CDR3 protein: CASSSTFFSGGPRVETQYF. In DNA form, the CDR3 reads TGTGCCAGCAGCTCGACGTTTTTCAGCGGGGGGCCCCGAGTCGAGACCCAGTACTTC.

V is TRBV4-2 and J is TRBJ2-3; TRBD1 is a possible D gene (8 bases). Germline-derived CDR1 and CDR2 are LGHNA and YNFKEQ. The CDR3 extends over 17 amino acids. The V and J ends lost 1 base and 0 bases respectively, with 14 bases between them. The CDR3 sequence: CASSQVQGGRSTDTQYF. CDR3 coding DNA: TGTGCCAGCAGCCAAGTACAGGGGGGGCGTAGCACAGATACGCAGTATTTT.

This clonotype appeared once. This chain joins TRBV19 and TRBJ1-6; D is unresolved. Germline loops: CDR1 LNHDA, CDR2 SQIVND (reference sequence). V gave up 7 bases and J gave up 0 bases, with 13 bases separating them. The CDR3 runs to 16 residues. CDR3 in amino acids: CASTTRTVSYNSPLHF. CDR3 in DNA: TGTGCCAGTACTACCAGGACGGTCTCCTATAATTCACCCCTCCACTTT.

The chain recombines TRBV3-1 with TRBJ2-1; 8 bases align to TRBD1. The germline V gene encodes CDR1 LGHDT and CDR2 YNNKEL (reference sequence). Losses at the gene ends were 2 bases for V and 6 bases for J; bases not matched to a gene: 9. This CDR3 comprises 16 residues. The DNA for the CDR3 is TGTGCCAGCAGCCAATACCTCGGGACAGGTACCAATGAGCAGTTCTTC. This codes for CASSQYLGTGTNEQFF.

This clonotype was picked up many times. The chain links TRBV7-9 to TRBJ2-3; D unclear. CDR3 length: 15 amino acids. Trimming removed 6 bases from V and 0 bases from J, with 13 bases in between. The germline V gene encodes CDR1 SEHNR and CDR2 FQNEAQ (reference sequence). The CDR3 reads CASSFSSGSTDTQYF. CDR3 DNA: TGTGCCAGCAGTTTCAGCTCTGGGAGCACAGATACGCAGTATTTT.

Only a few counts were recorded for this clonotype. The chain links TRBV7-6 to TRBJ2-1, with D perhaps TRBD2 (6 bases). The CDR3 totals 15 residues. Germline V CDR1 and CDR2: SGHVS, FNYEAQ. V was shortened by 0 bases and J by 8 bases, with 14 bases between the two germline ends. CDR3 amino acids: CASSLATGAEDEQFF. The CDR3 DNA sequence: TGTGCCAGCAGCTTAGCGACGGGAGCAGAGGATGAGCAGTTCTTC.

This clonotype was counted between two and nine times. V gene TRBV12-5 combines with J gene TRBJ2-3; TRBD2 matches 10 bases. Unmatched junction bases numbered 17, after V lost 9 bases and J lost 5 bases. Germline CDR1 is LGHNT and CDR2 is FRNRAP. CDR3 size: 17 residues. DNA for the CDR3: TGTGCTAGAACCTCCTACCCTAGCGGGGGTATGGGAGATACGCAGTATTTT. Translating it yields CARTSYPSGGMGDTQYF.

This clonotype was detected only a few times. This chain links TRBV11-2 with TRBJ2-7, with D perhaps TRBD1 (6 bases). There are 14 residues in the CDR3. Trimming stripped 5 bases from V and 0 bases from J, with 11 bases between. Germline V gene data show CDR1 as SGHAT and CDR2 as FQNNGV. The CDR3 DNA sequence: TGTGCCAGCAGCCACAGGACAGACTCCTACGAGCAGTACTTC. This codes for CASSHRTDSYEQYF.

This chain joins TRBV5-6 and TRBJ2-1; D might be TRBD1 or TRBD2, each matching 6 bases. CDR3 size: 16 residues. The V end lost 2 bases, the J end lost 4 bases, and 16 bases lay between the germline ends. CDR1 and CDR2 from the germline V gene are SGHDT and YYEEEE. The CDR3 nucleotides are TGTGCCAGCAGCTTCGGTTCCGGAGGGGGGTACAATGAGCAGTTCTTC. Its protein is CASSFGSGGGYNEQFF.

There are many counts of this clonotype. A junction boundary mismatches the germline segment, possibly from a read error. The V call is TRBV9, the J call TRBJ1-1; TRBD1 agrees at 9 bases. Germline V CDR1 and CDR2: SGDLS, YYNGEE. The CDR3 runs 14 residues. CDR3 in DNA: TGCGCCAGCAGCATAACAGGGGGCGCGACTGAAGCTTTCTTT. Translation gives CASSITGGATEAFF.

V usage is TRBV29-1 and J usage is TRBJ2-1, with D maybe TRBD2 (6 bases). The CDR3 extends over 13 amino acids. Germline CDR1 SQVTM, CDR2 ANQGSEA. V dropped 7 bases and J dropped 5 bases, with 15 bases sitting between them. Here the CDR3 reads CSAVGGINNEQFF. The CDR3 DNA reads TGCAGCGCCGTCGGGGGTATCAACAATGAGCAGTTCTTC.

This clonotype has more than one count but fewer than ten. The genes are TRBV20-1 and TRBJ2-7; D gene unclear. Germline-derived CDR1 and CDR2 are DFQATT and SNEGSKA (reference sequence). V shed 1 base and J shed 2 bases, with 6 bases lying between them. The CDR3 runs to 12 residues. CDR3 protein: CSARGLTYEQYF. CDR3 nucleotide sequence: TGCAGTGCTAGAGGGCTCACCTACGAGCAGTACTTC.

This clonotype showed up many times. The chain joins TRBV25-1 to TRBJ2-7; D gene ambiguous. This CDR3 contains 13 residues. Trimming left V 5 bases short and J 3 bases short, with 11 bases between. Germline lookup yields CDR1 MGHDK and CDR2 SYGVNS. DNA of the CDR3: TGTGCCAGCAGTTCCCTTTACGACTACGAGCAGTACTTC. This codes for CASSSLYDYEQYF.

The genes are TRBV6-5 and TRBJ2-7; possible D gene TRBD2, 7 bases. V shed 0 bases and J shed 7 bases, with 16 bases lying between them. The CDR3 totals 15 residues. Looked up from germline, CDR1 is MNHEY and CDR2 is SVGAGI. CDR3 in DNA: TGTGCCAGCAGTTACTCTGGGGGGGCGCCGGGTGAGCAGTACTTC. It encodes CASSYSGGAPGEQYF.